The T cell receptor (beta chain) described here comes from a study of T cell changes during pregnancy in multiple sclerosis. Germline CDR1 is SGDLS and CDR2 is YYNGEE. CDR3 size: 13 residues. Deletions cut 1 base from V and 4 bases from J, with 6 bases between. TCRdb's table, derived via immunoSEQ multiplex PCR, lists solely in-frame clones and lacks some. The sample has more than 65,000 clones, roughly 92% seen once. The chain has TRBV9 and TRBJ2-1; the D gene is possibly TRBD2 (5 bases). The source is a female donor with multiple sclerosis, enrolled in a pregnancy study. Sequenced here: CD4+ T cells from peripheral blood mononuclear cells, sampled before pregnancy. The CDR3 protein is CASSVSGYNEQFF. Here the CDR3 DNA reads TGTGCCAGCAGCGTATCGGGGTACAATGAGCAGTTCTTC.